This entry is about one T cell receptor beta chain. This specimen belongs to a study of blood T cell repertoires in COVID-19. The CDR3 runs to 16 residues. The V end was cut by 1 base, the J end by 4 bases, with 15 bases between. CDR1 MNHEY and CDR2 SVGEGT come from the germline V gene. Produced via immunoSEQ multiplex PCR; TCRdb's table is partial and in-frame only. The top ten hold around 1.9% of the sample, which has 200,000 or so clones, approximately 91% seen once. Sample: peripheral blood. J is TRBJ2-3 and V is TRBV6-2 or TRBV6-3; a possible D gene is TRBD1 (6 bases). This clonotype was sampled from a man between 65 and 79 years old with active or convalescent COVID-19. CDR3 nucleotide sequence: TGTGCCAGCAGTTACTTACAGGGAGCCGTCTCAGATACGCAGTATTTT. It codes for CASSYLQGAVSDTQYF.